The sequence of this TCR beta chain was determined in a study of tumor-infiltrating lymphocytes in localized non-small cell lung cancer. The V and J ends lost 2 bases and 4 bases, in that order; junction bases with no gene match: 6. CDR3 length equals 16 residues. The germline V gene encodes CDR1 SGHTS and CDR2 YDEGEE. Remarks on this clone: Antigen specificity is unknown.

Produced via immunoSEQ multiplex PCR; TCRdb's table is partial and in-frame only. This table has roughly 13,000 clones, roughly 70% appearing once. Study-wide results and limits: Different pieces of the same tissue went to different assays, confounding technical variation with intratumor heterogeneity. Higher tumor T cell infiltration than in uninvolved lung was supported by TCRbeta sequencing.

The chain employs TRBV5-8 and TRBJ1-4; 9 nucleotides align to TRBD1. The sequence came from a human donor with non-small cell lung cancer. Sequenced input: uninvolved lung tissue not adjacent to the tumor. The CDR3 sequence is CASSFFRDRVNEKLFF. The CDR3 region has the DNA TGTGCCAGCAGCTTTTTCCGGGACAGGGTTAATGAAAAACTGTTTTTT.